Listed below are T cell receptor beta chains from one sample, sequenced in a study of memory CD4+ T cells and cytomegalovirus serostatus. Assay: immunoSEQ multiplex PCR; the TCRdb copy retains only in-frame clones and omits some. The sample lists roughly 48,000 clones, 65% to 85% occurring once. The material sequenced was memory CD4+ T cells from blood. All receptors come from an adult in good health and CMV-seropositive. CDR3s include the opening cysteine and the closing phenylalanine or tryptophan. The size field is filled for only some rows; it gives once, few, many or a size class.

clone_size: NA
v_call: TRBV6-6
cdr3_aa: CASSRDGSYEQYF

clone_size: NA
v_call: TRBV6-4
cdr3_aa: CASTGTSNQPQHF

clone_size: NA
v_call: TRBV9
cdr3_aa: CASSPIRDPFVYGYTF

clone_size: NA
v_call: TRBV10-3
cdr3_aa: CAISESFGPMNTEAFF

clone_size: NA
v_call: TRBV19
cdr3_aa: CASSIDLGARTEAFF

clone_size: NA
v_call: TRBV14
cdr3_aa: CASSPYGQAREQYF

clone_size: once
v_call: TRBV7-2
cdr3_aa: CASSLVGAQDGELFF

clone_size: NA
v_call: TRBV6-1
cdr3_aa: CASIRQHATDTQYF

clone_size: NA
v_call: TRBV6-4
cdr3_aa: CASSVKVANSGNTIYF

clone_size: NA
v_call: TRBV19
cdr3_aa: CASIGRSGMNTEAFF

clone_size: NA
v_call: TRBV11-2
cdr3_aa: CASSPWDSPADAQYF

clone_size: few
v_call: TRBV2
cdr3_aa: CASGGATSGVGELFF

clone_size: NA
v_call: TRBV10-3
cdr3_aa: CAISESGGGAQHF

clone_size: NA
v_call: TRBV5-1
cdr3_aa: CASSRRGTEAFF

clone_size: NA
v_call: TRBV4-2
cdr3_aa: CASSQVPGGRKGEQFF

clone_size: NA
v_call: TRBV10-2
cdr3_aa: CASSESMRVVTDTQYF

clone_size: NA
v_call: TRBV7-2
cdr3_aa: CASSRIGTWGNTEAFF

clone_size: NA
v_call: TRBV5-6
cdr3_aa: CASSLEVRDRPRTYEQYF

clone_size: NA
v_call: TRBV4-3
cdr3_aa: CASSRTSGYEQYF

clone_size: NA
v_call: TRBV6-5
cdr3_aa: CASSYGGTKLNTEAFF

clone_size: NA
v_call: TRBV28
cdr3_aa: CASSEQGREAFF

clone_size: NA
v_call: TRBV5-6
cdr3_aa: CASSPVRADNEQFF

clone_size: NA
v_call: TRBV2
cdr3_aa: CASSEGFMENQPQHF

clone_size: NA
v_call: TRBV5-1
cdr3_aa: CASSQDGNYGYTF

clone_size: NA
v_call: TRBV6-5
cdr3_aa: CASSPLAGFYNEQFF

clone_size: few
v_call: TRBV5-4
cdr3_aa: CASRGLNGYTF

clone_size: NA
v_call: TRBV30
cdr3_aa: CAGHLASEEQYF

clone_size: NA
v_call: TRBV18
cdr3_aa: CASSPPSLRGGVNTQYF

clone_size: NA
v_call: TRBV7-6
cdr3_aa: CASRGGSGNTIYF

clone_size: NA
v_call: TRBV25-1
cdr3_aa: CASSDYGQGATEAFF

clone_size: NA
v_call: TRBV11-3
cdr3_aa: CASSHPDSLENTEAFF

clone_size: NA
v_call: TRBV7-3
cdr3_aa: CASTDSPSSYEQYF

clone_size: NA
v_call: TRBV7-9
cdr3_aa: CASCQASTDTQYF